The 11 T cell receptor beta chains below come from one sample, sequenced in a study of CD8 T cells in Susac syndrome. The RNA, about 0.45 to 1 ug, was put through reverse transcription using random hexamers. Each CDR3 protein gets one entry after TCRdb re-called the immunoSEQ multiplex PCR reads with MiXCR. The sample holds 85,000 to 95,000 distinct CDR3 sequences; over 90% are singletons and the top ten take more than 0.3%. Material: CD4+ T cells from PBMCs. Every receptor here comes from a human donor with Susac syndrome.

The chain joins TRBV20-1 to TRBJ2-7, with 8 bases identical to TRBD1. This CDR3 has 13 residues. With 6 bases clipped from V and 4 bases from J, the junction kept 8 bases outside the gene matches. Germline-derived CDR1 and CDR2 are DFQATT and SNEGSKA (reference sequence). CDR3 sequence reads: CSAFPGGGYEQYF. In DNA, the CDR3 is TGCAGTGCCTTCCCAGGGGGCGGATACGAGCAGTACTTC.

Only one count was recorded for this clonotype. This chain connects TRBV28 to TRBJ1-2; possibly TRBD1 for D (6 bases). The CDR3 contains 11 residues. Germline CDR1 MDHEN, CDR2 SYDVKM. Trimming took 7 bases from V and 8 from J, leaving 11 bases between them. The CDR3 nucleotides are TGTGCCAGCACCACAGGGTACGGCTACACCTTC. This gives the protein CASTTGYGYTF.

The chain recombines TRBV25-1 with TRBJ1-2, with D possibly being TRBD1 (5 bases). Germline CDR1 reads MGHDK; CDR2 reads SYGVNS. The CDR3 has 16 amino acids. V gave up 2 bases and J gave up 3 bases, with 16 bases separating them. This chain's CDR3 is CASSEKRGVAYYGYTF. CDR3 bases: TGTGCCAGCAGTGAAAAGAGAGGGGTTGCCTACTATGGCTACACCTTC.

This chain links TRBV20-1 with TRBJ2-4; D may be TRBD2 (5 bases). This CDR3 contains 13 residues. Germline V gene data show CDR1 as DFQATT and CDR2 as SNEGSKA (reference sequence). V gave up 0 bases and J gave up 7 bases, with 10 bases separating them. CDR3 DNA sequence: TGCAGTGCTAGAGATCACGGGGTCAACATTCAGTACTTC. Its protein product is CSARDHGVNIQYF.

J is TRBJ1-1 and V is TRBV4-1, with no clear D. With 1 base removed from V and 1 base from J, the gap between germline ends came to 10 bases. The CDR3 sequence is 15 residues long. From germline, CDR1 is MGHRA and CDR2 YSYEKL. This CDR3 is CASSQAIGRNTEAFF. CDR3 nucleotide sequence: TGCGCCAGCAGCCAAGCGATAGGGAGGAACACTGAAGCTTTCTTT.

This clonotype was detected only once. DNA for the CDR3: TGTGCCTGGAGTGTAGGCCCCGAATTGAACACTGAAGCTTTCTTT. It codes for CAWSVGPELNTEAFF. The gene calls are TRBV30 and TRBJ1-1, with unresolved D. The CDR3 is 15 amino acids. Per germline, CDR1 GTSNPN and CDR2 SVGIG (reference sequence). V lost 0 bases, J lost 0 bases, and 11 bases lay in between.

The chain couples TRBV7-3 to TRBJ2-4; possibly TRBD1 for D (6 bases). Germline CDR1 and CDR2: SGHTA and FQGTGA. The CDR3 is 14 residues long. The ends were cut back, 11 bases at V and 0 bases at J, with 14 bases in the middle. The CDR3 sequence: CAGPQGLAKNIQYF. In DNA, the CDR3 is TGTGCCGGCCCGCAGGGGCTAGCCAAAAACATTCAGTACTTC.

The V call is TRBV20-1, the J call TRBJ2-3; D ambiguous. With 4 bases removed from V and 2 bases from J, the gap between germline ends came to 10 bases. CDR1 is DFQATT and CDR2 is SNEGSKA in the germline V gene (reference sequence). The length of the CDR3 is 13 residues. CDR3 sequence reads: CSATGLLTDTQYF. The CDR3 nucleotides are TGCAGTGCTACCGGGCTTCTCACAGATACGCAGTATTTT.

The chain links TRBV2 to TRBJ1-2; D may be TRBD1 (6 bases). CDR3 length equals 13 residues. Germline V gives CDR1 SNHLY, CDR2 FYNNEI. Trimming stripped 8 bases from V and 5 bases from J, with 15 bases between. The CDR3 protein is CASQGQGYYGYTF. The CDR3 bases are TGTGCCAGCCAGGGGCAAGGGTATTATGGCTACACCTTC.

V usage is TRBV5-1 and J usage is TRBJ1-5; D gene ambiguous. Germline CDR1 and CDR2: SGHRS and YFSETQ. Trimming left V 1 base short and J 4 bases short, with 12 bases between. CDR3 length equals 15 residues. CDR3 sequence: CASSLLGQQNQPQHF. The CDR3 nucleotides read TGCGCCAGCAGCTTGTTGGGTCAACAAAATCAGCCCCAGCATTTT.

This chain connects TRBV27 to TRBJ2-7; tentatively, D is TRBD2 (6 bases). V lost 2 bases and J lost 6, with 23 bases in between. Germline loops: CDR1 MNHEY, CDR2 SMNVEV (reference sequence). The CDR3 is 17 amino acids. The CDR3 loop reads CASSLSPRDRLRREQYF. The CDR3 DNA follows: TGTGCCAGCAGTTTAAGTCCGCGGGACCGCCTGAGGCGCGAGCAGTACTTC.